A single sample gave rise to the 6 T cell receptor beta chains below, sequenced in a study of blood T cell repertoires in COVID-19. Some clones are missing from TCRdb's copy, which holds only in-frame ones; the method was immunoSEQ multiplex PCR. The sample has 250,000 to 300,000 clones, around 85% seen once. Material for sequencing was peripheral blood. Every receptor here comes from a woman aged 30 to 39 with COVID-19, enrolled during active disease.

This rearrangement joins TRBV19 to TRBJ2-3; D is uncertain. Germline V gene lookup returns CDR1 LNHDA and CDR2 SQIVND (reference sequence). V lost 3 bases and J 6 bases, leaving 7 bases between the germline ends. This CDR3 has 12 amino acids. The CDR3 DNA sequence: TGTGCCAGTAGTATCGGTCCCGATACGCAGTATTTT. Translated: CASSIGPDTQYF.

The chain couples TRBV10-1 to TRBJ1-3; 9 bases map to TRBD1. Unmatched junction bases numbered 9, after V lost 0 bases and J lost 3 bases. Germline V lookup: CDR1 WNHNN, CDR2 SYGVQD (reference sequence). The CDR3 loop spans 18 amino acids. CDR3 bases: TGCGCCAGCAGTGAGTCGGAGGGGACAGGGAGCAGTGGAAACACCATATATTTT. Protein: CASSESEGTGSSGNTIYF.

DNA of the CDR3: TGTGCCAGCCAGGGTAACAGGCGATGGGCAACTAATGAAAAACTGTTTTTT. Translated, it gives CASQGNRRWATNEKLFF. V and J are TRBV27 and TRBJ1-4, with D possibly being TRBD1 (5 bases). V lost 8 bases, J lost 0 bases, and 19 bases lay in between. From germline, CDR1 is MNHEY and CDR2 SMNVEV (reference sequence). This CDR3 spans 17 amino acids. The entire variable domain, with the rest obtained from reference TRBV27 and TRBJ1-4, is as follows: EAQVTQNPRYLITVTGKKLTVTCSQNMNHEYMSWYRQDPGLGLRQIYYSMNVEVTDKGDVPEGYKVSRKEKRNFPLILESPSPNQTSLYFCASQGNRRWATNEKLFFGSGTQLSVL.

This clone was counted between two and nine times. The V call is TRBV3-1 (or the pseudogene TRBV3-2), the J call TRBJ2-7; TRBD1 aligns across 9 bases. The CDR3 covers 16 residues. V shed 5 bases, J shed 0 bases, and the junction held 8 bases outside the gene matches. Germline values: CDR1 LGHDT, CDR2 YNNKEL (reference sequence). CDR3 DNA sequence: TGTGCCAGCAGCTCCACGACAGGGGGTCACTCCTACGAGCAGTACTTC. This sequence encodes CASSSTTGGHSYEQYF.

The chain combines TRBV29-1 with TRBJ2-7; TRBD1 matches at 7 bases. The V and J ends lost 6 bases and 8 bases, in that order; junction bases with no gene match: 13. Germline V gene lookup returns CDR1 SQVTM and CDR2 ANQGSEA. This CDR3 spans 13 amino acids. CDR3 sequence reads: CSVGTTTGSKQYF. The CDR3 DNA follows: TGCAGCGTCGGAACGACGACAGGGTCGAAGCAGTACTTC.

The V gene is TRBV30, the J gene TRBJ1-2; possibly TRBD1 for D (6 bases). Germline CDR1 is GTSNPN and CDR2 is SVGIG (reference sequence). The V end lost 3 bases, the J end lost 5 bases, and 19 bases lay between the germline ends. CDR3 length: 15 residues. CDR3 residues: CAWRLGSGAGYGYTF. DNA of the CDR3: TGTGCCTGGAGGCTAGGGTCAGGGGCTGGGTATGGCTACACCTTC.